These 29 T cell receptor beta chains originate from one sample sequenced in a study of blood T cell repertoires in COVID-19 (dated by TCRdb to between 2020 and 2021). Library construction relied on the immunoSEQ multiplex PCR assay. TCRdb limited this immuneACCESS table to in-frame rearrangements with V and J called. A share of clones is missing; checked studies link under half to unresolved V genes, and the rest is unexplained. Within this sample are hundreds of thousands of clones, with 80% to 95% of them counted one time only. The top ten constitute 1.9% of the sample. Sequenced input: PBMCs or T cells enriched from blood (not recorded which). Receptors were obtained from a young woman who had recovered from COVID-19.

V usage is TRBV6-5 and J usage is TRBJ2-3, with 14 bases fitting TRBD2. This CDR3 spans 15 amino acids. Trimming took 6 bases from V and 13 from J; bases not matched to a gene: 12. From germline, CDR1 is MNHEY and CDR2 SVGAGI. The CDR3 region has the DNA TGTGCCAGCAGCCGACCGCCGCGACTAGCGGGGGGGGAGTATTTT. It yields the protein CASSRPPRLAGGEYF.

The CDR3 region is CASTLTGTFADTQYF. CDR3 nucleotides: TGTGCCAGCACCCTGACAGGGACTTTTGCAGATACGCAGTATTTT. J is TRBJ2-3 and V is TRBV28; tentative D call: TRBD1 (7 bases). Trimming cost V 7 bases and J 4 bases, with 18 bases left between them. This CDR3 has 15 residues. Germline V gene data show CDR1 as MDHEN and CDR2 as SYDVKM.

The V call is TRBV9, the J call TRBJ2-1; TRBD2 agrees at 8 bases. V shed 2 bases, J shed 0 bases, and the junction held 7 bases outside the gene matches. The germline V gene encodes CDR1 SGDLS and CDR2 YYNGEE. The CDR3 has 17 amino acids. This CDR3 reads CASSVVAGWSSYNEQFF. DNA of the CDR3: TGTGCCAGCAGCGTGGTAGCGGGGTGGAGCTCCTACAATGAGCAGTTCTTC.

The rearrangement links TRBV9 to TRBJ1-3, with TRBD1 matching over 8 bases. Germline V gene data show CDR1 as SGDLS and CDR2 as YYNGEE. This CDR3 contains 17 residues. Unmatched junction bases numbered 8, after V lost 3 bases and J lost 0 bases. The CDR3 loop reads CASSGGQGSGSGNTIYF. The CDR3 DNA sequence: TGTGCCAGCAGCGGCGGACAGGGTTCAGGCTCTGGAAACACCATATATTTT.

The rearrangement uses TRBV6-7 and TRBJ1-2; 8 bases are a match to TRBD1. TRBV6-7 is identified as an open reading frame with a role that is uncertain. The CDR3 is 18 amino acids. Unmatched junction bases numbered 25, after V lost 11 bases and J lost 5 bases. The CDR3 DNA reads as TGTGCCGGTCGGGACAGGCGACCTATTAAGCCCCCTCTATATGGCTACACCTTC. The encoded protein is CAGRDRRPIKPPLYGYTF.

This chain joins TRBV6-5 and TRBJ1-1, with TRBD1 matching 8 bases. Germline values: CDR1 MNHEY, CDR2 SVGAGI. V was pared by 4 bases and J by 1 base, with 5 bases of the junction left unmatched. The CDR3 is 15 residues long. CDR3 residues: CASSSFGQGNTEAFF. The CDR3 DNA is TGTGCCAGCAGTTCCTTCGGACAGGGGAACACTGAAGCTTTCTTT.

V is TRBV24-1 and J is TRBJ1-5; maybe TRBD1 (6 bases). Germline assignment: CDR1 KGHDR and CDR2 SFDVKD. Trimming stripped 3 bases from V and 2 bases from J, with 10 bases between. The CDR3 is 15 residues long. CDR3 DNA sequence: TGTGCCACCAGTGATGTAGGGGGAGGCAATCAGCCCCAGCATTTT. This codes for CATSDVGGGNQPQHF.

This clone was recorded a few times. V usage is TRBV4-1 and J usage is TRBJ1-1, with 8 bases fitting TRBD1. J gave up 0 bases and V 4 bases, and 10 bases lay outside the gene matches. Per germline, CDR1 MGHRA and CDR2 YSYEKL. The CDR3 covers 17 residues. Here the CDR3 reads CASSPRGQGTMNTEAFF. The DNA for the CDR3 is TGCGCCAGCAGCCCGAGAGGACAGGGCACTATGAACACTGAAGCTTTCTTT.

V and J are TRBV6-2 or TRBV6-3 and TRBJ1-1, with 7 bases matching TRBD1. CDR1 and CDR2 from the germline V gene are MNHEY and SVGEGT. CDR3 size: 13 residues. With V trimmed by 2 bases and J by 6 bases, 3 bases remained unmatched. The DNA of the CDR3 is TGTGCCAGCAGTTACACAGGGGCGGCTGAAGCTTTCTTT. Its protein is CASSYTGAAEAFF.

The chain couples TRBV28 to TRBJ1-1; a weak D match, TRBD1 (6 bases). The CDR3 runs to 14 residues. Germline V gives CDR1 MDHEN, CDR2 SYDVKM. Between the trimmed V and J ends, which lost 4 bases and 3 bases, there was a span of 12 bases. CDR3 DNA sequence: TGTGCCAGCAGTTCCCCAGGGGATCACACTGAAGCTTTCTTT. It encodes CASSSPGDHTEAFF. The whole variable domain, remainder taken from reference TRBV28 and TRBJ1-1, is DVKVTQSSRYLVKRTGEKVFLECVQDMDHENMFWYRQDPGLGLRLIYFSYDVKMKEKGDIPEGYSVSREKKERFSLILESASTNQTSMYLCASSSPGDHTEAFFGQGTRLTVV.

The chain carries TRBV28 and TRBJ2-4; the D is unclear. The V gene's germline CDR1 is MDHEN and CDR2 SYDVKM. CDR3 length: 12 amino acids. Trimming pared 5 bases from V and 6 bases from J, leaving 8 bases between. DNA of the CDR3: TGTGCCAGCAGTACCCCCGGAAACATTCAGTACTTC. Its translation: CASSTPGNIQYF.

CDR3 DNA sequence: TGTGCCAGCAGTTTAAGGTCAGCGGGGGGCTACACCTTC. Translated: CASSLRSAGGYTF. This rearrangement joins TRBV27 to TRBJ1-2; D is ambiguous. Germline CDR1 MNHEY, CDR2 SMNVEV (reference sequence). Between the trimmed V and J ends, which lost 2 bases and 8 bases, there was a span of 12 bases. The CDR3 loop spans 13 amino acids.

This clone occurred a few times. V gene TRBV2 combines with J gene TRBJ2-7; D not resolved. V was trimmed by 6 bases and J by 6 bases, leaving 15 bases between them. Looked up from germline, CDR1 is SNHLY and CDR2 is FYNNEI. This CDR3 contains 13 residues. This CDR3 is CASRVYLSLEQYF. In DNA, the CDR3 is TGTGCCAGCAGGGTCTACCTCTCCCTCGAGCAGTACTTC. Drawing the rest from reference TRBV2 and TRBJ2-7, the complete variable domain is EPEVTQTPSHQVTQMGQEVILRCVPISNHLYFYWYRQILGQKVEFLVSFYNNEISEKSEIFDDQFSVERPDGSNFTLKIRSTKLEDSAMYFCASRVYLSLEQYFGPGTRLTVT.

This clone appeared a single time. This rearrangement joins TRBV5-1 to TRBJ2-7; no clear D. Germline assignment: CDR1 SGHRS and CDR2 YFSETQ. Trimming stripped 2 bases from V and 3 bases from J, with 6 bases between. The CDR3 runs to 12 residues. The CDR3, as DNA: TGCGCCAGCAGCTTACTGAACTACGAGCAGTACTTC. This gives the protein CASSLLNYEQYF.

This clone occurred a few times. J is TRBJ2-7 and V is TRBV9, with D hard to call. The CDR3 runs 16 residues. The germline V gene has CDR1 SGDLS and CDR2 YYNGEE. The V gene lost 4 bases and the J gene lost 0 bases, with 17 bases spanning the gap. CDR3 sequence reads: CASSPGSSASSYEQYF. CDR3 DNA sequence: TGTGCCAGCAGCCCCGGGTCCTCAGCCAGCTCCTACGAGCAGTACTTC. Looking up the rest from reference TRBV9 and TRBJ2-7 gives the full variable domain: DSGVTQTPKHLITATGQRVTLRCSPRSGDLSVYWYQQSLDQGLQFLIQYYNGEERAKGNILERFSAQQFPDLHSELNLSSLELGDSALYFCASSPGSSASSYEQYFGPGTRLTVT.

V usage is TRBV6-5 and J usage is TRBJ1-2, with 10 bases fitting TRBD1. There are 15 residues in the CDR3. CDR1 and CDR2 from the germline V gene are MNHEY and SVGAGI. Losses at the gene ends were 6 bases for V and 3 bases for J; bases not matched to a gene: 7. CDR3 loop: CASSSGQGGYYGYTF. In DNA form, the CDR3 reads TGTGCCAGCAGCTCAGGACAGGGGGGCTACTATGGCTACACCTTC.

The chain combines TRBV9 with TRBJ1-3; no firm D call. This CDR3 contains 16 residues. Trimming left V 0 bases short and J 0 bases short, with 10 bases between. CDR1 and CDR2 from the germline V gene are SGDLS and YYNGEE. The CDR3, as DNA: TGTGCCAGCAGCGTAGGGAGAAGCCTCTCTGGAAACACCATATATTTT. Its protein is CASSVGRSLSGNTIYF.

The chain recombines TRBV27 with TRBJ1-2; D possibly corresponds to TRBD1 (5 bases). Germline-derived CDR1 and CDR2 are MNHEY and SMNVEV (reference sequence). Trimming left V 5 bases short and J 6 bases short, with 13 bases between. The CDR3 totals 13 residues. The CDR3 nucleotides read TGTGCCAGCAGTCCCGGACAAGTGGATGGCTACACCTTC. It specifies CASSPGQVDGYTF.

This clone was seen a single time. The V call is TRBV19, the J call TRBJ2-3; TRBD2 matches at 8 bases. Looked up from germline, CDR1 is LNHDA and CDR2 is SQIVND (reference sequence). The CDR3 covers 17 residues. The trim removed 3 bases at V and 0 bases at J, leaving 8 bases unmatched. For the CDR3, the DNA is TGTGCCAGTAGTATTCTTGCCAGCGGGAGTAGCACAGATACGCAGTATTTT. The encoded protein is CASSILASGSSTDTQYF.

V and J are TRBV7-2 and TRBJ2-3, with D uncertain. The V end was cut by 3 bases, the J end by 1 base, with 8 bases between. The CDR3 consists of 14 residues. The germline gives CDR1 SGHTA, CDR2 FQGNSA. The CDR3 DNA sequence: TGTGCCAGCAGCTTCCTAGATGGCACAGATACGCAGTATTTT. Translated, it gives CASSFLDGTDTQYF.

V and J are TRBV18 and TRBJ1-4; 7 bases map to TRBD1. The CDR3 spans 18 residues. J gave up 3 bases and V 3 bases, and 13 bases lay outside the gene matches. The V gene's germline CDR1 is KGHSH and CDR2 LQKENI. The CDR3 nucleotides read TGTGCCAGCTCACCCTCCGCGACAGGGTGGATGTCTAATGAAAAACTGTTTTTT. Translated: CASSPSATGWMSNEKLFF.

J is TRBJ2-1 and V is TRBV6-5; possible D gene TRBD1, 6 bases. The CDR3 spans 14 residues. Germline CDR1 is MNHEY and CDR2 is SVGAGI. With 6 bases removed from V and 7 bases from J, the gap between germline ends came to 16 bases. CDR3 region: CASSHPGHLNEQFF. CDR3 DNA: TGTGCCAGCAGCCATCCGGGACACTTGAATGAGCAGTTCTTC.

The chain joins TRBV11-2 to TRBJ2-7; 7 positions match TRBD2. Germline V gene data show CDR1 as SGHAT and CDR2 as FQNNGV. This CDR3 is 14 amino acids long. V was clipped by 1 base and J by 6 bases; unmatched bases: 6. This CDR3 is CASSLVGGLGEQYF. In DNA, the CDR3 is TGTGCCAGCAGCTTAGTGGGGGGGTTAGGCGAGCAGTACTTC.

As for this clone: Other DNA sequences in this sample translate to the same CDR3. The chain combines TRBV2 with TRBJ2-3; TRBD2 agrees at 7 bases. The CDR3 has 11 amino acids. Germline V gene data show CDR1 as SNHLY and CDR2 as FYNNEI. With 8 bases clipped from V and 4 bases from J, the junction kept 0 bases outside the gene matches. This CDR3 reads CASGGADTQYF. The CDR3 DNA follows: TGTGCCAGCGGGGGGGCAGATACGCAGTATTTT.

This clone was seen only once. This chain uses TRBV5-1 with TRBJ2-3, with TRBD2 matching 13 bases. The CDR3 contains 19 residues. The germline CDR1 and CDR2 sequences are SGHRS and YFSETQ. V dropped 3 bases and J dropped 1; count of bases not matched to a gene: 11. The DNA of the CDR3 is TGCGCCAGCAGCTACGGACTAGCGGGAGTGATGGGAGGCACAGATACGCAGTATTTT. Translating gives CASSYGLAGVMGGTDTQYF.

The rearrangement links TRBV5-6 to TRBJ1-2; D possibly corresponds to TRBD1 (6 bases). There are 15 residues in the CDR3. Trimming pared 4 bases from V and 0 bases from J, leaving 13 bases between. Germline-derived CDR1 and CDR2 are SGHDT and YYEEEE. CDR3 coding DNA: TGTGCCAGCAGCCTAGGGGGGGATCCTAACTATGGCTACACCTTC. Translated: CASSLGGDPNYGYTF.

This clone was found many times. This sequence joins TRBV6-2 or TRBV6-3 and TRBJ2-3, with 8 bases lining up with TRBD1. The CDR3 loop spans 15 amino acids. Germline V gives CDR1 MNHEY, CDR2 SVGEGT. V lost 2 bases and J lost 2; bases outside the gene matches: 3. The CDR3 bases are TGTGCCAGCAGTTACGGGACAGGACACACAGATACGCAGTATTTT. As protein: CASSYGTGHTDTQYF.

V gene TRBV5-1 combines with J gene TRBJ1-2, with D possibly being TRBD1 (6 bases). Germline-derived CDR1 and CDR2 are SGHRS and YFSETQ. V was shortened by 2 bases and J by 7 bases, with 9 bases between the two germline ends. CDR3 length: 12 residues. The CDR3 here is CASSFTGRGYTF. CDR3 DNA: TGCGCCAGCAGCTTCACAGGGCGTGGCTACACCTTC.

The rearrangement uses TRBV7-8 and TRBJ2-4; 7 bases agree with TRBD2. The J segment lost 6 bases and the V segment lost 3 bases, leaving 8 bases of the junction unmatched. In germline, CDR1 is SGHVS, CDR2 FQNEAQ. The length of the CDR3 is 15 residues. Written as DNA, the CDR3 is TGTGCCAGCAGCTTGGGGGGAGGGAGGGGAAACATTCAGTACTTC. Translation: CASSLGGGRGNIQYF.